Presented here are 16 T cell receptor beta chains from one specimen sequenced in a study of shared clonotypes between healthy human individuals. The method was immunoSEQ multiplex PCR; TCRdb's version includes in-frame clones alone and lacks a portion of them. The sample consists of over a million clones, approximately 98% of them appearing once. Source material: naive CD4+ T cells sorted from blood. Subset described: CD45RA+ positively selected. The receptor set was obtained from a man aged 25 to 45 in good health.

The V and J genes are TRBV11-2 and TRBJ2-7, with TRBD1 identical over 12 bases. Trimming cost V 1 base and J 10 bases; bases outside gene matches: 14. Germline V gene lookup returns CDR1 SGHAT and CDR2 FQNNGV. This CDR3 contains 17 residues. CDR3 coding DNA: TGTGCCAGCAGCTTAGGCGCTGGGGACAGGGGGCGCGGGCTACAGTACTTC. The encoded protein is CASSLGAGDRGRGLQYF.

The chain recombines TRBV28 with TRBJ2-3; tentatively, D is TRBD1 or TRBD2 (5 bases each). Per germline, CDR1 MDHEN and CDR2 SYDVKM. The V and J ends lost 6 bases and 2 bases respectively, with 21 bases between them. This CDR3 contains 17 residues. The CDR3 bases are TGTGCCAGCAGCGTACTCAGGACCGGGACCGCCACAGATACGCAGTATTTT. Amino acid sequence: CASSVLRTGTATDTQYF.

The CDR3 sequence: CASSYSIRTGNTEAFF. The CDR3 region has the DNA TGTGCCAGCAGTTACTCGATCCGGACAGGGAACACTGAAGCTTTCTTT. This rearrangement joins TRBV6-6 to TRBJ1-1; the match to TRBD1 covers 7 bases. The V and J ends lost 0 bases and 1 base, in that order; junction bases with no gene match: 5. The germline gives CDR1 MNHNY, CDR2 SVGAGI (reference sequence). The CDR3 runs 16 residues.

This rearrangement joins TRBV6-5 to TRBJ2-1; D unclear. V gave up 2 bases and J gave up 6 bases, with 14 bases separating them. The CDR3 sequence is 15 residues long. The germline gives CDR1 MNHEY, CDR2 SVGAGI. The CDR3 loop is CASSYGPSLGNEQFF. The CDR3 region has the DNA TGTGCCAGCAGTTACGGGCCCTCACTCGGCAATGAGCAGTTCTTC.

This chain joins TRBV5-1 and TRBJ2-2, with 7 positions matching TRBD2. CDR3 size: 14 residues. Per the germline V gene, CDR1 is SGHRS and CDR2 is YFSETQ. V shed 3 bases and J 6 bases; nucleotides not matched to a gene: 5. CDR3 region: CASSSNGGAGELFF. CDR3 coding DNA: TGCGCCAGCAGCTCCAATGGGGGGGCCGGGGAGCTGTTTTTT. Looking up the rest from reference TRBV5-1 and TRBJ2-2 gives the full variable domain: KAGVTQTPRYLIKTRGQQVTLSCSPISGHRSVSWYQQTPGQGLQFLFEYFSETQRNKGNFPGRFSGRQFSNSRSEMNVSTLELGDSALYLCASSSNGGAGELFFGEGSRLTVL.

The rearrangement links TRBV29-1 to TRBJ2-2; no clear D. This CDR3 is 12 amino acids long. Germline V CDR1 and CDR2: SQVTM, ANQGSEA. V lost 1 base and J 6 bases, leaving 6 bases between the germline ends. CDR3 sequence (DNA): TGCAGCGTTGAAGTCGTCCCCGGGGAGCTGTTTTTT. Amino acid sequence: CSVEVVPGELFF.

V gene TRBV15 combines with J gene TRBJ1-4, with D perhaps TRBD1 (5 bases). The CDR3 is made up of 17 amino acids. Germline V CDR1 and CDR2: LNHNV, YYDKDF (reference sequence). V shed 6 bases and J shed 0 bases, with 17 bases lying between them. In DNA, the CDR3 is TGTGCCACCAGGGGGGAGGTAGGGCGAACAACTAATGAAAAACTGTTTTTT. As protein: CATRGEVGRTTNEKLFF.

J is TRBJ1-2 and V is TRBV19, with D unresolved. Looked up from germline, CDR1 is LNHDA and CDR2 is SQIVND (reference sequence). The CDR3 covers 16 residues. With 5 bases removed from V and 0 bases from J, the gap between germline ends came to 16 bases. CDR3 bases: TGTGCCAGTAGTTATCGATCGGGCCTAACTAACTATGGCTACACCTTC. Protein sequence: CASSYRSGLTNYGYTF.

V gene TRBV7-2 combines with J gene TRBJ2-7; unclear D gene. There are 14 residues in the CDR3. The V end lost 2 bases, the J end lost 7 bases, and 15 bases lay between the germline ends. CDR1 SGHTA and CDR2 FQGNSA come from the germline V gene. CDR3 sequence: CASSLSWMGGEQYF. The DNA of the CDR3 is TGTGCCAGCAGCTTAAGCTGGATGGGTGGGGAGCAGTACTTC.

CDR3 sequence (DNA): TGTGCCAGCAGCAAAGCCGTGGAAACAATCTTCTACGAGCAGTACTTC. Translating it yields CASSKAVETIFYEQYF. This chain connects TRBV21-1 to TRBJ2-7. TRBV21-1 is listed as a pseudogene. This CDR3 spans 16 amino acids.

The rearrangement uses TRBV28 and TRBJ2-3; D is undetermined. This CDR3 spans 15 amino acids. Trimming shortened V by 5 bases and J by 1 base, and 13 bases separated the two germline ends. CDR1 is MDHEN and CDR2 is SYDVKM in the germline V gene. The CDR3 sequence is CASSLPGSGTDTQYF. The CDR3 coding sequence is TGTGCCAGCAGTCTGCCTGGCTCCGGCACAGATACGCAGTATTTT.

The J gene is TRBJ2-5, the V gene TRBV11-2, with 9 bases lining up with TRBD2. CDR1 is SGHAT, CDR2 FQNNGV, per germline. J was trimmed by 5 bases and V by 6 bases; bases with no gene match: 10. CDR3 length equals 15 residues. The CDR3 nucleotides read TGTGCCAGCAGACCGTTTAGCGGGAGTCGCGAGACCCAGTACTTC. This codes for CASRPFSGSRETQYF.

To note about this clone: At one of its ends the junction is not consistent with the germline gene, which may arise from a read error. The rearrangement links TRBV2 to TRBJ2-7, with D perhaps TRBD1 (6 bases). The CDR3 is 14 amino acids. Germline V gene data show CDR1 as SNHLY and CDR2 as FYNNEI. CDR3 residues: CASSAQVFRTEGRF. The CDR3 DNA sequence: TGTGCCAGCAGTGCCCAAGTGTTTCGGACAGAGGGCCGATTC.

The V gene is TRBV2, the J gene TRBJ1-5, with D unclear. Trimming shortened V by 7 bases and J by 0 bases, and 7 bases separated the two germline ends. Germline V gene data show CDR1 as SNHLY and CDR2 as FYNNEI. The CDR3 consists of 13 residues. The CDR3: CASKGNSNQPQHF. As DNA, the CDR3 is TGTGCCAGCAAAGGGAATAGCAATCAGCCCCAGCATTTT.

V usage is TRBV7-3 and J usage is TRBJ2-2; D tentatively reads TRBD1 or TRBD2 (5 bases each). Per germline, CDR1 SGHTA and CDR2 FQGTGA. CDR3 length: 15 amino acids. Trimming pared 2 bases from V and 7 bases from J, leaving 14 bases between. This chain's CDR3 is CASSLGRGENGELFF. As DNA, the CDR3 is TGTGCCAGCAGCTTAGGTCGAGGGGAAAACGGGGAGCTGTTTTTT.

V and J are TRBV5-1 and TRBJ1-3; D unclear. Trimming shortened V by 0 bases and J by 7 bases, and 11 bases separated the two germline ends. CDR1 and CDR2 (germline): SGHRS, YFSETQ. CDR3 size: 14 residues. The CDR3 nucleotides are TGCGCCAGCAGCTTGGCTGGCCTTGGGAACACCATATATTTT. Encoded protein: CASSLAGLGNTIYF.